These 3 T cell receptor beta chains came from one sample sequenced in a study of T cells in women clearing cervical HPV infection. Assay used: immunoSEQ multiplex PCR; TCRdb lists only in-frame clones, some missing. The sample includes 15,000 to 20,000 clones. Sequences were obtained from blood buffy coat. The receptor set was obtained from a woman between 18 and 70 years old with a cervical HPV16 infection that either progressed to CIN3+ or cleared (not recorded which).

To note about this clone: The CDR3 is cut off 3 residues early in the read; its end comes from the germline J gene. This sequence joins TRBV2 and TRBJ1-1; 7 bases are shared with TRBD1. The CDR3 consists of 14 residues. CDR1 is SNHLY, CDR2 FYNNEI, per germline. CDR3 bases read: TGTGCCAGCAGTGAAACCCGAGGGCAGGGGGTC. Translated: CASSETRGQGV. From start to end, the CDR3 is CASSETRGQGVAFF.

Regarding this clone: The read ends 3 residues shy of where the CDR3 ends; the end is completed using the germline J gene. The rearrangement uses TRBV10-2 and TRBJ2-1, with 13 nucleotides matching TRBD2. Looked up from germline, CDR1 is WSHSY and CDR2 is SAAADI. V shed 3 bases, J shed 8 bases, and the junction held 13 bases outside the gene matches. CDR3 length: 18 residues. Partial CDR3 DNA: TGCGCCAGCAGTGACCCGCTCCGGACTAGCGGGAGTTCTGATGAG. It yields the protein CASSDPLRTSGSSDE. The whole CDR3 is CASSDPLRTSGSSDEQFF.

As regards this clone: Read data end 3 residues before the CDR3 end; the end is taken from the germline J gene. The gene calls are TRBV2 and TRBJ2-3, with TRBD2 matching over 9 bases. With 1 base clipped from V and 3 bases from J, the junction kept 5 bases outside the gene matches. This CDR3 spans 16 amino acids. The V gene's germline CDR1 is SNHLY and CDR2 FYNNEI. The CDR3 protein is CASSEDRGLATDTQYF. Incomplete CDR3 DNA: TGTGCCAGCAGTGAAGATAGAGGACTAGCGACAGATACG.